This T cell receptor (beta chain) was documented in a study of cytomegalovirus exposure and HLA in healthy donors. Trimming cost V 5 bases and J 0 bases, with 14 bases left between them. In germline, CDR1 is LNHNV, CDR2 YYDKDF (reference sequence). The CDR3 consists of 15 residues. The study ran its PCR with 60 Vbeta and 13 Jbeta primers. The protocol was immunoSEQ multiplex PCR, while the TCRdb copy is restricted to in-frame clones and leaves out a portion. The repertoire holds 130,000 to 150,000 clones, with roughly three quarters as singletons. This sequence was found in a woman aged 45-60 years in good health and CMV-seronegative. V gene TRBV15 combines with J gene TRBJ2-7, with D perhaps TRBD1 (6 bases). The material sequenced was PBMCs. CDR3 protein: CATSGGRGSSYEQYF. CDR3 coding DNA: TGTGCCACCAGCGGCGGTAGGGGGTCCTCCTACGAGCAGTACTTC.